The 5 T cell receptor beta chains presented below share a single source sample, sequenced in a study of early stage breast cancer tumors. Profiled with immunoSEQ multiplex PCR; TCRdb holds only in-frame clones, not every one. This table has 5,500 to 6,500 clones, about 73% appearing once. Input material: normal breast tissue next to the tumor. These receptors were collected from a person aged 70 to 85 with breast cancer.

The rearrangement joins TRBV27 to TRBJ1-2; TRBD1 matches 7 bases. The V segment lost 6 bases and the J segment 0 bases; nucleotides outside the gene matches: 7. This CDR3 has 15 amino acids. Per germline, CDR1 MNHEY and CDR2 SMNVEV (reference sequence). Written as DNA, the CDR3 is TGTGCCAGCAGCCCCGGACAGGCAGCTAACTATGGCTACACCTTC. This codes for CASSPGQAANYGYTF.

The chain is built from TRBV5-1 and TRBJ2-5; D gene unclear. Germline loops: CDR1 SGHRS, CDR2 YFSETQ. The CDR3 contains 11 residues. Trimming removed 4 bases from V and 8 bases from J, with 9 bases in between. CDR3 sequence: CASSEANTQYF. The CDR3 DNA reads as TGCGCCAGCAGCGAAGCCAATACCCAGTACTTC.

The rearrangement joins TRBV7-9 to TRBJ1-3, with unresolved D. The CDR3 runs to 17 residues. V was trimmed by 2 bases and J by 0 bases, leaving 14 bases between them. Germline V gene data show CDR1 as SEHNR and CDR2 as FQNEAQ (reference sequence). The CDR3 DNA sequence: TGTGCCAGCAGCTTACTAACCTCGCTGATCTCTGGAAACACCATATATTTT. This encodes CASSLLTSLISGNTIYF.

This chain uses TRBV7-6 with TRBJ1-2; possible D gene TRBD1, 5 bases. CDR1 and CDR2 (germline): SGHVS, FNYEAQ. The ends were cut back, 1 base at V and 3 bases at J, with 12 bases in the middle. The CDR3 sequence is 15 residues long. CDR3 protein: CASSLGGTWDYGYTF. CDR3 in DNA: TGTGCCAGCAGCTTAGGGGGCACCTGGGACTATGGCTACACCTTC.

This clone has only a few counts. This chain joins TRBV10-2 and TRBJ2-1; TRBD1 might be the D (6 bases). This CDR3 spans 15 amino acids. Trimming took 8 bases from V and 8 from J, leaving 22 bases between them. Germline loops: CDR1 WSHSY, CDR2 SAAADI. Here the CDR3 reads CASRRRQGKRDEQFF. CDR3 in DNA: TGCGCCAGCCGGCGGCGGCAGGGGAAGAGGGATGAGCAGTTCTTC.